These 28 T cell receptor beta chains came from one sample sequenced in a study of control samples from healthy donors and cancer patients. The protocol was immunoSEQ multiplex PCR, while the TCRdb copy is restricted to in-frame clones and leaves out a portion. The table for this sample gives about 210,000 clones. The sequenced material came from blood. Source of these receptors: a young woman in good health.

The V gene is TRBV19, the J gene TRBJ1-5; D is perhaps TRBD1 (6 bases). Germline V lookup: CDR1 LNHDA, CDR2 SQIVND (reference sequence). CDR3 length: 16 residues. V was pared by 4 bases and J by 1 base, with 14 bases between. CDR3 sequence reads: CASSTSTRGSNQPQHF. The CDR3 region has the DNA TGTGCCAGTAGTACTTCAACCAGGGGAAGCAATCAGCCCCAGCATTTT.

The rearrangement joins TRBV9 to TRBJ2-5; 7 nucleotides align to TRBD2. The junction had 4 bases not matched to a gene; V was cut back by 0 bases and J by 2 bases. This CDR3 is 15 amino acids long. Germline values: CDR1 SGDLS, CDR2 YYNGEE. CDR3 nucleotide sequence: TGTGCCAGCAGCGTAGTACCAGCGGGGCAAGAGACCCAGTACTTC. Residues: CASSVVPAGQETQYF.

The genes are TRBV30 and TRBJ2-7; 7 bases fit TRBD1. The CDR3 runs to 12 residues. Per the germline V gene, CDR1 is GTSNPN and CDR2 is SVGIG (reference sequence). V lost 0 bases to trimming and J lost 10 bases; unmatched junction nucleotides: 6. In nucleotides, the CDR3 is TGTGCCTGGAGTGTCTTGAGACAGGGACAGTACTTC. Amino acids: CAWSVLRQGQYF.

The rearrangement uses TRBV5-1 and TRBJ2-1; weak D call: TRBD2 (6 bases). With 0 bases removed from V and 7 bases from J, the gap between germline ends came to 11 bases. Germline CDR1 reads SGHRS; CDR2 reads YFSETQ. The CDR3 covers 14 residues. The CDR3 DNA reads TGCGCCAGCAGCTTGGGTGGCGCGGGGAATGAGCAGTTCTTC. Translating it yields CASSLGGAGNEQFF.

V gene TRBV6-4 combines with J gene TRBJ2-3; maybe TRBD2 (7 bases). CDR1 is MRHNA and CDR2 is SNTAGT in the germline V gene. Trimming stripped 6 bases from V and 2 bases from J, with 12 bases between. CDR3 size: 14 residues. CDR3 region: CASRPGGDTDTQYF. CDR3 DNA: TGTGCCAGCAGGCCGGGGGGCGACACAGATACGCAGTATTTT.

V and J are TRBV29-1 and TRBJ1-2; D might be TRBD1 (5 bases). From germline, CDR1 is SQVTM and CDR2 ANQGSEA. The CDR3 length is 14 residues. V dropped 3 bases and J dropped 2 bases, with 13 bases sitting between them. The CDR3 coding sequence is TGCAGCGTTGATGGGTCGGGACCGAACTATGGCTACACCTTC. This encodes CSVDGSGPNYGYTF.

This sequence joins TRBV28 and TRBJ1-4; D is unresolved. Germline V gives CDR1 MDHEN, CDR2 SYDVKM. The CDR3 covers 14 residues. Trimming stripped 2 bases from V and 4 bases from J, with 8 bases between. This chain's CDR3 is CASSLGSDNEKLFF. The CDR3 DNA reads TGTGCCAGCAGTTTAGGGTCAGATAATGAAAAACTGTTTTTT.

The gene calls are TRBV20-1 and TRBJ2-2, with unresolved D. V was shortened by 3 bases and J by 1 base, with 6 bases between the two germline ends. CDR1 is DFQATT, CDR2 SNEGSKA, per germline (reference sequence). The CDR3 is 13 residues long. The CDR3 region is CSASLVNTGELFF. The CDR3 region has the DNA TGCAGTGCTAGTCTGGTGAACACCGGGGAGCTGTTTTTT.

This chain uses TRBV11-2 with TRBJ1-6; perhaps TRBD1 as D (5 bases). This CDR3 is built from 13 residues. V gave up 4 bases and J gave up 8 bases, with 9 bases separating them. Germline assignment: CDR1 SGHAT and CDR2 FQNNGV. The CDR3 region has the DNA TGTGCCAGCAGCTGGGACCCGGATTCACCCCTCCACTTT. This translates into CASSWDPDSPLHF.

This rearrangement joins TRBV12-3 or TRBV12-4 to TRBJ2-1; 8 bases line up with TRBD2. V shed 8 bases, J shed 4 bases, and the junction held 4 bases outside the gene matches. The CDR3 is 13 amino acids. The CDR3, as DNA: TGTGCCAGCTTAGTAGCGGGATACAATGAGCAGTTCTTC. Translated, it gives CASLVAGYNEQFF.

V usage is TRBV7-3 and J usage is TRBJ2-7; possibly TRBD1 for D (5 bases). The CDR3 loop spans 13 amino acids. Germline V lookup: CDR1 SGHTA, CDR2 FQGTGA. Trimming took off 5 bases at V and 4 bases at J, with 12 bases between the two ends. CDR3 bases: TGTGCCAGCAGCCAGGGCCACGGGTACGAGCAGTACTTC. Translation gives CASSQGHGYEQYF.

CDR3 protein: CAISDRGSFSNQPQHF. CDR3 nucleotide sequence: TGTGCCATCAGTGACAGGGGATCTTTTAGCAATCAGCCCCAGCATTTT. The chain couples TRBV10-3 to TRBJ1-5; possible D gene TRBD1, 6 bases. Trimming left V 3 bases short and J 0 bases short, with 12 bases between. Looked up from germline, CDR1 is ENHRY and CDR2 is SYGVKD. This CDR3 region has 16 residues.

The rearrangement uses TRBV6-5 and TRBJ2-3, with unresolved D. Germline V gene sequence: CDR1 MNHEY, CDR2 SVGAGI. The CDR3 has 15 residues. Trimming shortened V by 6 bases and J by 1 base, and 14 bases separated the two germline ends. Here the CDR3 reads CASRKDRVGTDTQYF. CDR3 sequence (DNA): TGTGCCAGCAGGAAGGACCGGGTGGGCACAGATACGCAGTATTTT.

V is TRBV6-5 and J is TRBJ2-1; no clear D gene. This CDR3 contains 15 residues. Per germline, CDR1 MNHEY and CDR2 SVGAGI. V was clipped by 5 bases and J by 0 bases, with 11 bases between them. The CDR3 protein is CASSLGRSSYNEQFF. For the CDR3, the DNA is TGTGCCAGCAGTCTTGGTAGAAGCTCCTACAATGAGCAGTTCTTC.

The chain links TRBV7-2 to TRBJ1-5; a possible D gene is TRBD1 (5 bases). The V gene's germline CDR1 is SGHTA and CDR2 FQGNSA. Trimming took 1 base from V and 4 from J, leaving 11 bases between them. CDR3 length equals 15 residues. The CDR3 DNA reads as TGTGCCAGCAGCTTAGAGGGACGGGTTAATCAGCCCCAGCATTTT. Residues: CASSLEGRVNQPQHF.

To note about this clone: Distinct nucleotide sequences in the sample also encode this CDR3. The V gene is TRBV6-5, the J gene TRBJ2-7; D is unresolved. V lost 7 bases and J 3 bases, leaving 4 bases between the germline ends. Looked up from germline, CDR1 is MNHEY and CDR2 is SVGAGI. The CDR3 runs 10 residues. The CDR3 sequence: CASNSYEQYF. CDR3 coding DNA: TGTGCCAGCAACAGCTACGAGCAGTACTTC.

The chain is built from TRBV7-6 and TRBJ2-5; no clear D gene. Looked up from germline, CDR1 is SGHVS and CDR2 is FNYEAQ. The CDR3 contains 13 residues. Trimming took off 3 bases at V and 0 bases at J, with 5 bases between the two ends. CDR3 DNA: TGTGCCAGCAGCTTGTCGAACCAAGAGACCCAGTACTTC. Translated, it gives CASSLSNQETQYF.

The V gene is TRBV7-9, the J gene TRBJ2-1, with D possibly matching TRBD1 (6 bases). Germline CDR1 and CDR2: SEHNR and FQNEAQ (reference sequence). The CDR3 is 15 residues long. V lost 0 bases, J lost 6 bases, and 12 bases lay in between. Here the CDR3 DNA reads TGTGCCAGCAGCTTAGCTGGGGGCAGGTTCAATGAGCAGTTCTTC. It specifies CASSLAGGRFNEQFF.

The rearrangement uses TRBV6-2 or TRBV6-3 and TRBJ1-5; the match to TRBD1 covers 7 bases. The ends lost 2 bases at V and 1 base at J; junction bases unmatched: 8. The CDR3 is made up of 17 amino acids. Per germline, CDR1 MNHEY and CDR2 SVGEGT. CDR3 in DNA: TGTGCCAGCAGTTACCCGGGGGAGACAGGGAGCAATCAGCCCCAGCATTTT. Its protein product is CASSYPGETGSNQPQHF.

The rearrangement links TRBV6-1 to TRBJ2-6; D is ambiguous. The V end lost 2 bases, the J end lost 4 bases, and 12 bases lay between the germline ends. There are 16 residues in the CDR3. CDR1 is MNHNS and CDR2 is SASEGT in the germline V gene. The CDR3 region has the DNA TGTGCCAGCAGTGAATTCCCCGGGTCCGGGGCCAACGTCCTGACTTTC. Encoded protein: CASSEFPGSGANVLTF.

The chain is built from TRBV5-1 and TRBJ1-6, with 11 bases aligning to TRBD1. CDR1 and CDR2 (germline): SGHRS, YFSETQ. J lost 10 bases, V lost 4 bases, and 7 bases had no gene match. The CDR3 length is 15 residues. The CDR3 DNA follows: TGCGCCAGCAGCCACCCCGGGACAGGGGGATCACCCCTCCACTTT. Translation: CASSHPGTGGSPLHF.

The J gene is TRBJ2-1, the V gene TRBV18; D is uncertain. The germline V gene encodes CDR1 KGHSH and CDR2 LQKENI. V was cut by 2 bases and J by 6 bases, with 5 bases left in between. This CDR3 is 12 amino acids long. The CDR3 DNA follows: TGTGCCAGCTCACCAAATCCCAATGAGCAGTTCTTC. Protein: CASSPNPNEQFF.

This chain connects TRBV6-5 to TRBJ2-7; TRBD1 matches 7 bases. The V gene end was trimmed by 6 bases and the J gene end by 2 bases; junction bases not matched to a gene: 7. Looked up from germline, CDR1 is MNHEY and CDR2 is SVGAGI. The CDR3 consists of 14 residues. The CDR3 sequence is CASRQDRSPYEQYF. In nucleotides, the CDR3 is TGTGCCAGCAGACAGGACAGGTCTCCCTACGAGCAGTACTTC.

The chain couples TRBV7-9 to TRBJ1-5, with TRBD1 matching over 10 bases. Germline CDR1 and CDR2: SEHNR and FQNEAQ (reference sequence). Trimming took 1 base from V and 7 from J; bases not matched to a gene: 4. CDR3 length equals 15 residues. CDR3 sequence: CASSLGGQGNQPQHF. The CDR3 DNA sequence: TGTGCCAGCAGCTTAGGGGGACAGGGGAACCAGCCCCAGCATTTT. The full variable domain, completed using reference TRBV7-9 and TRBJ1-5, is DTGVSQNPRHKITKRGQNVTFRCDPISEHNRLYWYRQTLGQGPEFLTYFQNEAQLEKSRLLSDRFSAERPKGSFSTLEIQRTEQGDSAMYLCASSLGGQGNQPQHFGDGTRLSIL.

The chain combines TRBV18 with TRBJ2-1; possibly TRBD1 for D (6 bases). Trimming removed 4 bases at V and 5 bases at J, with 15 bases between. CDR1 and CDR2 from the germline V gene are KGHSH and LQKENI. This CDR3 comprises 15 residues. CDR3 protein: CASSRETGSDNEQFF. The CDR3 nucleotides read TGTGCCAGCTCACGGGAGACAGGATCCGACAATGAGCAGTTCTTC.

The V call is TRBV2, the J call TRBJ2-5; no clear D gene. Germline V gene sequence: CDR1 SNHLY, CDR2 FYNNEI. The V and J ends lost 4 bases and 0 bases respectively, with 6 bases between them. The CDR3 extends over 13 amino acids. The CDR3 loop reads CASSGGNQETQYF. CDR3 bases: TGTGCCAGCAGTGGTGGGAACCAAGAGACCCAGTACTTC.

This sequence joins TRBV19 and TRBJ1-3, with 10 bases aligning to TRBD1. J lost 4 bases, V lost 7 bases, and 4 bases had no gene match. Germline V gene lookup returns CDR1 LNHDA and CDR2 SQIVND (reference sequence). The CDR3 contains 14 residues. The CDR3 DNA follows: TGTGCCAGTAATGACAGGGGGCGAGGAAACACCATATATTTT. Translation gives CASNDRGRGNTIYF.

The chain joins TRBV5-7 to TRBJ2-7; 9 bases map to TRBD1. TRBV5-7 is an open reading frame, and its role is uncertain. There are 17 residues in the CDR3. V was clipped by 1 base and J by 0 bases; unmatched bases: 8. The CDR3 DNA sequence: TGTGCCAGCAGCTTGCGACGGACAGGGGAAAGCTCCTACGAGCAGTACTTC. As protein: CASSLRRTGESSYEQYF.